The 16 T cell receptor beta chains in this list originate from one sample, sequenced in a study of vaccination and CD4 T cells after COVID-19. A single record per CDR3 protein comes from TCRdb applying MiXCR to the PCR reads. The table records approximately 20,000 distinct CDR3 sequences, approximately 59% of them present only once. Source: CD4+ T cells from blood, taken before SARS-CoV-2 vaccination. The origin of the receptors is a human donor who had recovered from COVID-19.

V gene TRBV20-1 combines with J gene TRBJ1-4; D gene uncertain. CDR1 and CDR2 from the germline V gene are DFQATT and SNEGSKA (reference sequence). The CDR3 has 11 residues. CDR3 sequence: CSSSEREKLFF. In DNA form, the CDR3 reads TGCAGCTCCTCCGAAAGAGAAAAACTGTTTTTT.

CDR3 sequence reads: CASSESGFRKTGELFF. The CDR3, as DNA: TGTGCCAGCAGTGAATCAGGGTTTAGGAAGACCGGGGAGCTGTTTTTT. The genes are TRBV2 and TRBJ2-2; D might be TRBD1 (5 bases). This CDR3 region has 16 residues. Germline V CDR1 and CDR2: SNHLY, FYNNEI. The germline V and J ends were trimmed by 2 bases and 5 bases, with 15 bases remaining between them.

The chain has TRBV21-1 and TRBJ1-3; the table's D call, TRBD1, has no DNA check behind it. TRBV21-1 constitutes a pseudogene. The CDR3 sequence is 16 residues long. Here the CDR3 DNA reads TGTGCCAGCAGCTCCCGACGGGCGGGCTCTGGAAACACCATATATTTT. Translated: CASSSRRAGSGNTIYF.

The chain employs TRBV6-5 and TRBJ2-3; D gene uncertain. This CDR3 contains 11 residues. Looked up from germline, CDR1 is MNHEY and CDR2 is SVGAGI. Trimming took off 6 bases at V and 5 bases at J, with 6 bases between the two ends. The CDR3 coding sequence is TGTGCCAGCAGCTACAGAGATACGCAGTATTTT. It yields the protein CASSYRDTQYF.

J is TRBJ2-7 and V is TRBV2, with D unclear. V lost 6 bases and J lost 4, with 16 bases in between. The CDR3 consists of 14 residues. CDR1 is SNHLY, CDR2 FYNNEI, per germline. CDR3 coding DNA: TGTGCCAGCAGCGATTCAGTAACCGGGTACGAGCAGTACTTC. Translated, it gives CASSDSVTGYEQYF.

The chain employs TRBV27 and TRBJ2-2; 9 bases fit TRBD1. V lost 5 bases, J lost 4 bases, and 11 bases stayed unmatched. The germline gives CDR1 MNHEY, CDR2 SMNVEV (reference sequence). The CDR3 has 17 amino acids. This chain's CDR3 is CASSLRRGTGFTGELFF. CDR3 in DNA: TGTGCCAGCAGTCTCCGTCGAGGGACAGGGTTCACCGGGGAGCTGTTTTTT.

The chain uses TRBV6-2 or TRBV6-3 and TRBJ2-7; D not resolved. Germline V gene sequence: CDR1 MNHEY, CDR2 SVGEGT. V shed 8 bases and J shed 5 bases, with 10 bases lying between them. The CDR3 runs 11 residues. This CDR3 reads CASQNGHEQYF. CDR3 in DNA: TGTGCCAGCCAGAATGGCCACGAGCAGTACTTC.

This chain connects TRBV20-1 to TRBJ2-3; the D is unclear. Germline V gene sequence: CDR1 DFQATT, CDR2 SNEGSKA (reference sequence). V gave up 4 bases and J gave up 4 bases, with 18 bases separating them. The CDR3 is 15 amino acids. Written as DNA, the CDR3 is TGCAGTGCTAAACCCTATGAGGTAGTTGCAGATACGCAGTATTTT. This sequence encodes CSAKPYEVVADTQYF.

The rearrangement uses TRBV2 and TRBJ2-2, with 9 bases fitting TRBD2. Germline values: CDR1 SNHLY, CDR2 FYNNEI. The ends lost 4 bases at V and 5 bases at J; junction bases unmatched: 5. The CDR3 totals 15 residues. The CDR3 nucleotides are TGTGCCAGCAGTGTCGGACTAGCGCAGACCGGGGAGCTGTTTTTT. Its translation: CASSVGLAQTGELFF.

The CDR3 reads CASRKRDSHRSKAFF. The DNA of the CDR3 is TGTGCCAGCAGGAAAAGGGACAGCCATCGATCAAAAGCTTTCTTT. The chain combines TRBV6-1 with TRBJ1-1, with 7 bases that match TRBD1. Germline loops: CDR1 MNHNS, CDR2 SASEGT. This CDR3 contains 15 residues. Trimming removed 6 bases from V and 9 bases from J; junction bases left unmatched: 16.

V and J are TRBV20-1 and TRBJ2-5; TRBD2 aligns across 13 bases. The CDR3 runs to 17 residues. Germline CDR1 reads DFQATT; CDR2 reads SNEGSKA (reference sequence). The trim removed 0 bases at V and 4 bases at J, leaving 8 bases unmatched. The CDR3 spells CSARDTSGRAIGETQYF. In nucleotides, the CDR3 is TGCAGTGCTAGAGATACTAGCGGGAGGGCCATAGGAGAGACCCAGTACTTC.

The chain combines TRBV19 with TRBJ1-2; D gene unclear. The CDR3 is made up of 13 amino acids. Between the trimmed V and J ends, which lost 1 base and 7 bases, there was a span of 10 bases. Per the germline V gene, CDR1 is LNHDA and CDR2 is SQIVND (reference sequence). In DNA form, the CDR3 reads TGTGCCAGTAGTATAGTCAGTGCATCTGGCTACACCTTC. Amino acid sequence: CASSIVSASGYTF. Based on the CDR3 plus reference TRBV19 and TRBJ1-2, the full variable domain is DGGITQSPKYLFRKEGQNVTLSCEQNLNHDAMYWYRQDPGQGLRLIYYSQIVNDFQKGDIAEGYSVSREKKESFPLTVTSAQKNPTAFYLCASSIVSASGYTFGSGTRLTVV.

The genes are TRBV2 and TRBJ1-5; D is ambiguous. V was cut by 4 bases and J by 6 bases, with 16 bases left in between. Germline V gene lookup returns CDR1 SNHLY and CDR2 FYNNEI. The CDR3 runs 15 residues. The CDR3 nucleotides are TGTGCCAGCAGTGTTGGAGAAGGAGCCGTTCAGCCCCAGCATTTT. Amino acids: CASSVGEGAVQPQHF.

This chain connects TRBV6-1 to TRBJ1-2, with D possibly matching TRBD1 (5 bases). This CDR3 is built from 15 residues. Trimming removed 2 bases at V and 5 bases at J, with 15 bases between. CDR1 is MNHNS, CDR2 SASEGT, per germline. The CDR3 is CASSETSGPTYGYTF. The CDR3 region has the DNA TGTGCCAGCAGTGAAACATCGGGACCTACATATGGCTACACCTTC.

The chain combines TRBV7-2 with TRBJ1-5; D remains unclear. Germline V gives CDR1 SGHTA, CDR2 FQGNSA. With 3 bases removed from V and 7 bases from J, the gap between germline ends came to 10 bases. This CDR3 comprises 13 residues. CDR3 loop: CASSFKADQPQHF. The CDR3 DNA reads as TGTGCCAGCAGCTTTAAAGCAGACCAGCCCCAGCATTTT.

The V and J genes are TRBV7-9 and TRBJ1-4; 7 bases are a match to TRBD1. V was pared by 6 bases and J by 8 bases, with 15 bases of the junction left unmatched. CDR1 is SEHNR and CDR2 is FQNEAQ in the germline V gene (reference sequence). The length of the CDR3 is 16 residues. The CDR3 region has the DNA TGTGCCAGCAGGGTGACTCAGGGGGGCGGAGAGGAAAAACTGTTTTTT. It is translated as CASRVTQGGGEEKLFF.